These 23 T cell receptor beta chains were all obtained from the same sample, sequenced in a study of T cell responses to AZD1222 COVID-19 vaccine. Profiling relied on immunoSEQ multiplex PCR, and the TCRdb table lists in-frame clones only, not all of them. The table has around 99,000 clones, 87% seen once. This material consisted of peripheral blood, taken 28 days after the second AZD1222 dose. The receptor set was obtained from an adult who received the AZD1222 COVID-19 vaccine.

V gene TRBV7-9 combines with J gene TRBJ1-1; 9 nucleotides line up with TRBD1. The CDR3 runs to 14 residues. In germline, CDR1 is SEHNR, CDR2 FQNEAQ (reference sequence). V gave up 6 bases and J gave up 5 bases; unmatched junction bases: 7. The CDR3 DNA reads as TGTGCCAGCAGTCCGACCGGGACAGGGACTGAAGCTTTCTTT. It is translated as CASSPTGTGTEAFF.

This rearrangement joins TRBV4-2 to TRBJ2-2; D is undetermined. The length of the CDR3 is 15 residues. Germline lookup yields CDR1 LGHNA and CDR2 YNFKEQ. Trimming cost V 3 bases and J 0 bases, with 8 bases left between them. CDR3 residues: CASSQNVPNTGELFF. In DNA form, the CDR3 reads TGTGCCAGCAGCCAGAACGTCCCGAACACCGGGGAGCTGTTTTTT.

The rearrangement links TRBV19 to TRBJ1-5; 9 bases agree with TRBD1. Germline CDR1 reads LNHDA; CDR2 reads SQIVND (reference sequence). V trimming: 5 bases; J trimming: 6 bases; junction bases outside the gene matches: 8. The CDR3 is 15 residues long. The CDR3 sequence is CASSLRTGDAQPQHF. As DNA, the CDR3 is TGTGCCAGTAGTCTAAGGACAGGGGATGCTCAGCCCCAGCATTTT.

DNA of the CDR3: TGTGCCAGCACTTCACCCGACGGGGTCCTGGCGACTAATGAAAAACTGTTTTTT. It is translated as CASTSPDGVLATNEKLFF. The gene calls are TRBV28 and TRBJ1-4; D unclear. Germline loops: CDR1 MDHEN, CDR2 SYDVKM. CDR3 length: 18 residues. V lost 7 bases, J lost 2 bases, and 23 bases lay in between.

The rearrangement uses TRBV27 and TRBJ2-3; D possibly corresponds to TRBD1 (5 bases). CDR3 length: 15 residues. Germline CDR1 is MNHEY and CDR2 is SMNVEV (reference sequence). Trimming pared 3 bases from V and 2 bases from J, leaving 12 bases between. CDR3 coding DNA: TGTGCCAGCAGTTTTGGGCAGGGATTCACAGATACGCAGTATTTT. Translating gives CASSFGQGFTDTQYF.

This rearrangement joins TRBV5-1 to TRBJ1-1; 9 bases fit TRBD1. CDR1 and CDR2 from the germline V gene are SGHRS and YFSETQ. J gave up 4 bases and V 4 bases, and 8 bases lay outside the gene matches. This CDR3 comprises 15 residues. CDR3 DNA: TGCGCCAGCAGCACCACAGGGGGCCGGGTCACTGAAGCTTTCTTT. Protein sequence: CASSTTGGRVTEAFF.

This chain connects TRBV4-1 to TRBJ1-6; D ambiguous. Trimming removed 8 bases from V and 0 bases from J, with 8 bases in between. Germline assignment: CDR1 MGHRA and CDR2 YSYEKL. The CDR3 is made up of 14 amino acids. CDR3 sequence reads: CASATDSYNSPLHF. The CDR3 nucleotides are TGCGCCAGCGCCACAGACTCCTATAATTCACCCCTCCACTTT.

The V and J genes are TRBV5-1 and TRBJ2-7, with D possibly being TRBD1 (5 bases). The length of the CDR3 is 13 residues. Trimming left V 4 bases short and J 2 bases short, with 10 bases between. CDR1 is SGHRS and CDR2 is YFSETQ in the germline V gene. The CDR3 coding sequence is TGCGCCAGCAGCCATGACAGAACCTACGAGCAGTACTTC. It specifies CASSHDRTYEQYF.

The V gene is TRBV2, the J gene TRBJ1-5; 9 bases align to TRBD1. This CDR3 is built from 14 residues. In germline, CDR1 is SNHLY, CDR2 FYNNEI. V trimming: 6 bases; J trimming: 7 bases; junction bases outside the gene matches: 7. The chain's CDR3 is CASSTGGAWQPQHF. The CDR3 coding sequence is TGTGCCAGCAGCACAGGGGGCGCCTGGCAGCCCCAGCATTTT. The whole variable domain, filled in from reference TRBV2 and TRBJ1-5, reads EPEVTQTPSHQVTQMGQEVILRCVPISNHLYFYWYRQILGQKVEFLVSFYNNEISEKSEIFDDQFSVERPDGSNFTLKIRSTKLEDSAMYFCASSTGGAWQPQHFGDGTRLSIL.

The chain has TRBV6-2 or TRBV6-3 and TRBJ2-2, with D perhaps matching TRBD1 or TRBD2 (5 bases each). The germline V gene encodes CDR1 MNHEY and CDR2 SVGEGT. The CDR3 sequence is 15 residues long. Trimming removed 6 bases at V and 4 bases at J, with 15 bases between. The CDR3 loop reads CASSSIRERTGELFF. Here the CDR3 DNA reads TGTGCCAGCAGCTCGATCAGGGAGCGCACCGGGGAGCTGTTTTTT.

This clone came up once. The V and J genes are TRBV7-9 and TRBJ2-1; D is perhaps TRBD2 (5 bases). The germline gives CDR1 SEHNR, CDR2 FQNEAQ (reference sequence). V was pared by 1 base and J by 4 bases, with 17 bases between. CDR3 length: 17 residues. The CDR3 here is CASSLVEFRGPYNEQFF. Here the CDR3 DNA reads TGTGCCAGCAGCTTAGTTGAATTCCGAGGGCCATACAATGAGCAGTTCTTC.

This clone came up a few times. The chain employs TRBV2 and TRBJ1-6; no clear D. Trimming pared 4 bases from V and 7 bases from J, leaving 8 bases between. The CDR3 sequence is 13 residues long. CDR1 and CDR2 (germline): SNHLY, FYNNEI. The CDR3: CASSVGGNSPLHF. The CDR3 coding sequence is TGTGCCAGCAGTGTTGGCGGGAATTCACCCCTCCACTTT.

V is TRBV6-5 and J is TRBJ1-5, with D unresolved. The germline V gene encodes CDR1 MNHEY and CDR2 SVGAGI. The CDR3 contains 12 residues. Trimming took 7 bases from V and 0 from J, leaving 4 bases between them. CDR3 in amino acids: CASTYSNQPQHF. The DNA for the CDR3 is TGTGCCAGCACGTATAGCAATCAGCCCCAGCATTTT.

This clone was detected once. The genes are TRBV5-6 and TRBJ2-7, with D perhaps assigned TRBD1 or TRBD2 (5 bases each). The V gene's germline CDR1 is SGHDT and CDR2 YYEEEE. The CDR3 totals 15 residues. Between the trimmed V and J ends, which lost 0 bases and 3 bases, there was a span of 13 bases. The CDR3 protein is CASSLVWGSVYEQYF. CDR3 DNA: TGTGCCAGCAGCTTGGTTTGGGGGTCCGTCTACGAGCAGTACTTC.

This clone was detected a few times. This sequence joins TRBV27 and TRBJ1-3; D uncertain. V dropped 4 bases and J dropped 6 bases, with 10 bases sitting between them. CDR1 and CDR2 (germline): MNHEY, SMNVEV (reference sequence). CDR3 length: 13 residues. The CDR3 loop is CASSSGVANTIYF. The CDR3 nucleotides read TGTGCCAGCAGTTCCGGGGTTGCAAACACCATATATTTT.

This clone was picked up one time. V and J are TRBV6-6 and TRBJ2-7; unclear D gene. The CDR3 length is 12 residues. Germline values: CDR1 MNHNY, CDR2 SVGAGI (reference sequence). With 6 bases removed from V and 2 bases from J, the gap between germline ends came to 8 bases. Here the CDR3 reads CASRAAPYEQYF. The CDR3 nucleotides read TGTGCCAGCAGAGCCGCCCCCTACGAGCAGTACTTC.

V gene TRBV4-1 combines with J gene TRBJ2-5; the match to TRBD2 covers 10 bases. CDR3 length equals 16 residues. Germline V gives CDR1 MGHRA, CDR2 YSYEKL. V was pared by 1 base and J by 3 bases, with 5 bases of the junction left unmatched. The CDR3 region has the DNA TGCGCCAGCAGCCAAGCAAGCGGGGGGGTCAAAGAGACCCAGTACTTC. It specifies CASSQASGGVKETQYF.

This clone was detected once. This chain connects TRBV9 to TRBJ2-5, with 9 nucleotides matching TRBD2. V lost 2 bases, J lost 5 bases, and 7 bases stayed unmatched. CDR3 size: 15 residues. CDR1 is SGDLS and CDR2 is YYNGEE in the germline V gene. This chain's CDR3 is CASSVVAGGPETQYF. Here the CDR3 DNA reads TGTGCCAGCAGCGTGGTCGCGGGGGGGCCGGAGACCCAGTACTTC.

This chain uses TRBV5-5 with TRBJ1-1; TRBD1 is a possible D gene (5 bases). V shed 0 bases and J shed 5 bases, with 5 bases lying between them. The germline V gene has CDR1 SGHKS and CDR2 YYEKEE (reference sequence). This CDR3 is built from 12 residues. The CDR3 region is CASSLDRTEAFF. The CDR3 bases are TGTGCCAGCAGCTTGGACAGGACTGAAGCTTTCTTT. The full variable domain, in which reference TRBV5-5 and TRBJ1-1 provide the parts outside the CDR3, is DAGVTQSPTHLIKTRGQQVTLRCSPISGHKSVSWYQQVLGQGPQFIFQYYEKEERGRGNFPDRFSARQFPNYSSELNVNALLLGDSALYLCASSLDRTEAFFGQGTRLTVV.

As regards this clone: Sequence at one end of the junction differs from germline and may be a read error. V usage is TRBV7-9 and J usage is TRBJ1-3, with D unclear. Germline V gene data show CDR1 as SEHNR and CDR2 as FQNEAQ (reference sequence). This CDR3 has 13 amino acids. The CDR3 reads CTSSVFAVDTIYF. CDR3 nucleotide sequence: TGTACCAGCAGCGTATTCGCGGTGGACACCATATATTTT.

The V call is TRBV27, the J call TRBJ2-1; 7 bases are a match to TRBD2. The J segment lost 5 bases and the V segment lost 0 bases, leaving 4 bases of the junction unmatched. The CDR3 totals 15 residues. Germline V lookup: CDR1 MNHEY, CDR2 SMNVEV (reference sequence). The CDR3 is CASSLSIGGNNEQFF. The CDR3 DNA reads TGTGCCAGCAGTTTATCTATCGGGGGGAACAATGAGCAGTTCTTC.

The CDR3 reads CASSIKVGGYTF. The CDR3 DNA sequence: TGTGCCAGCAGTATCAAGGTTGGGGGCTACACCTTC. The V call is TRBV28, the J call TRBJ1-2; no clear D. With 5 bases removed from V and 8 bases from J, the gap between germline ends came to 12 bases. This CDR3 has 12 amino acids. CDR1 is MDHEN, CDR2 SYDVKM, per germline.

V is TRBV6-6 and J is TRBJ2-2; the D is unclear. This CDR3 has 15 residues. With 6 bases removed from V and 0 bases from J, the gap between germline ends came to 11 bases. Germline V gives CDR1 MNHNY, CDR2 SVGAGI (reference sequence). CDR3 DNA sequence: TGTGCCAGCAGCGAGACTGGGCCGAACACCGGGGAGCTGTTTTTT. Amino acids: CASSETGPNTGELFF.